A selection of T cell receptor beta chains follows, all from one sample in a study of cytomegalovirus exposure and HLA in healthy donors. Sequenced by immunoSEQ multiplex PCR; TCRdb stores in-frame clones only, minus some. The sample consists of about 160,000 clones, 82% of them appearing once. The sequenced material came from PBMCs. Receptor source: a man in his forties or fifties in good health and CMV-seropositive. CDR3s include the opening cysteine and the closing phenylalanine or tryptophan. The D gene is left open where the match is weak. Expanded clones are given a class, and other clones once, few, many or no size at all.

V gene,J gene,D gene,clone size,CDR3 DNA,CDR3 protein
TRBV7-6,TRBJ2-7,TRBD1,NA,TGTGCCAGCAGCTTAGCGGCGGGCCAGGGGGCCCTCGAGCAGTACTTC,CASSLAAGQGALEQYF
TRBV6-1,TRBJ2-7,NA,NA,TGTGCCAGCAGTCATAATCAGGGGATCGAGCAGTACTTC,CASSHNQGIEQYF
TRBV19,TRBJ2-4,NA,NA,TGTGCCAGTAGTCCAGAGGGGGTTACAGGGTTCGAGGAGTATGGCAAAAACATTCAGTACTTC,CASSPEGVTGFEEYGKNIQYF
TRBV9,TRBJ2-7,TRBD2,NA,TGTGCCAGCAGCAGTACTAGCGGGAGCTCCTACGAGCAGTACTTC,CASSSTSGSSYEQYF
TRBV7-2,TRBJ2-1,TRBD2,NA,TGTGCCAGCAGCTGGGGCCCGGGTAGCGGGAGCGATGAGCAGTTCTTC,CASSWGPGSGSDEQFF
TRBV30,TRBJ2-1,TRBD1,NA,TGTGCCTGGAGCACGGACAGGAGGTACAATGAGCAGTTCTTC,CAWSTDRRYNEQFF
TRBV28,TRBJ2-3,NA,few,TGTGCCAGCAGTTCTGGGGGCAGCACAGATACGCAGTATTTT,CASSSGGSTDTQYF
TRBV29-1,TRBJ1-4,NA,once,TGCAGCGCCGCGCGGGATGAAAAACTGTTTTTT,CSAARDEKLFF
TRBV2,TRBJ2-7,TRBD1,NA,TGTGCCAGCAGTGCTGCGACAGGGCTTGCCTACGAGCAGTACTTC,CASSAATGLAYEQYF
TRBV27,TRBJ1-2,TRBD1,NA,TGTGCCAGCAGTCCTTCAGGGGGAGACTATTCTGGCTACACCTTC,CASSPSGGDYSGYTF
TRBV19,TRBJ2-2,TRBD2,NA,TGTGCCAGTAGCTCCGGGACTAGCAGTGTGGGGCTGTTTTTT,CASSSGTSSVGLFF
TRBV18,TRBJ2-4,TRBD2,NA,TGTGCCAGCTCACCACCGGGACTAGCGGGAGGGCTAGCCAAAAACAGTCAGTACTTC,CASSPPGLAGGLAKNSQYF
TRBV5-8,TRBJ1-2,NA,NA,TGTGCCAGCAGCTTGTACCCTCAACCGGGCTATGGCTACACCTTC,CASSLYPQPGYGYTF
TRBV28,TRBJ1-2,NA,NA,TGTGCCAGCAGTTTCTTCAGGCCCAGGGTAAACTATGGCTACACCTTC,CASSFFRPRVNYGYTF